The clone carrying this T cell receptor beta chain was observed at least ten times. The data stem from a study of T cells of healthy individuals. MiXCR was run by TCRdb on the 5' RACE reads, yielding one entry per CDR3 protein. The sample includes about 82,000 distinct CDR3 sequences, 4% to 5.5% of them seen just once. V was clipped by 2 bases and J by 2 bases, with 10 bases between them. Germline-derived CDR1 and CDR2 are MGHDK and SYGVNS. This CDR3 has 14 amino acids. The chain links TRBV25-1 to TRBJ2-7; D is possibly TRBD1 (6 bases). The clonotype originates from a female donor in good health. The chain's CDR3 is CASSELDRTYEQYF. DNA of the CDR3: TGTGCCAGCAGTGAACTTGACAGGACCTACGAGCAGTACTTC.